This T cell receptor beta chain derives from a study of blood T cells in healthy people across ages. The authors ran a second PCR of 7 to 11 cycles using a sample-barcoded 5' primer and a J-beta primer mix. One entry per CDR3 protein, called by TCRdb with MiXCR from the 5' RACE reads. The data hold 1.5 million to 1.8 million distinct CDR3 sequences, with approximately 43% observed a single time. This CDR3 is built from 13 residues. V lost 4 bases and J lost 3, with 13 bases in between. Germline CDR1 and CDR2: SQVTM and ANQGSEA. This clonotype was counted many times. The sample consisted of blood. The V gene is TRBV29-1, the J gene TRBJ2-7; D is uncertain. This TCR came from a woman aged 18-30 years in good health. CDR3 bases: TGCAGCGTTGGTCTTACCAGTTTCTACGAGCAGTACTTC. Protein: CSVGLTSFYEQYF.